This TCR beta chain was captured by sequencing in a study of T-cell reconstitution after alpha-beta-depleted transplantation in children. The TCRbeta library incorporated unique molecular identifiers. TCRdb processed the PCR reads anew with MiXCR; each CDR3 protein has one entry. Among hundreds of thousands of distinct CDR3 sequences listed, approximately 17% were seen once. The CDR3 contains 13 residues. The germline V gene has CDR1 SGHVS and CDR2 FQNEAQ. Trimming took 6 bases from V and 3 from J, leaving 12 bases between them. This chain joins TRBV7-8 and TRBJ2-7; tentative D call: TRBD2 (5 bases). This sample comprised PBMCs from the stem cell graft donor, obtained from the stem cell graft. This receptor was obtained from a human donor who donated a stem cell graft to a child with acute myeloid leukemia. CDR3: CASRSGVLYEQYV. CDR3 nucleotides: TGTGCCAGCAGATCCGGGGTACTCTACGAGCAGTACGTC.